This T cell receptor beta chain was recorded in a study of blood T cells in healthy people across ages. Primed by a sample-barcoded 5' primer and a J-beta primer mix, a second PCR proceeded for about 6 to 12 cycles. TCRdb ran MiXCR on the 5' RACE reads and lists one entry per CDR3 protein. The sample has some 760,000 distinct CDR3 sequences, more than 20% seen once; the top ten hold 9.4%. CDR1 and CDR2 from the germline V gene are LGHDT and YNNKEL (reference sequence). CDR3 length: 16 residues. The trim removed 1 base at V and 5 bases at J, leaving 8 bases unmatched. The same sample was also used in a study of T cells of mothers and their children. That paper notes: Slightly, though not significantly, more overlap was seen in related than in unrelated mother-child pairs.

Input material: blood. The V call is TRBV3-1, the J call TRBJ2-5, with TRBD1 matching over 9 bases. The receptor was isolated from a boy under 18 in good health. The CDR3 DNA reads as TGTGCCAGCAGCCAAGGAACAGGGGGCTTTTGGGAGACCCAGTACTTC. Translation gives CASSQGTGGFWETQYF.